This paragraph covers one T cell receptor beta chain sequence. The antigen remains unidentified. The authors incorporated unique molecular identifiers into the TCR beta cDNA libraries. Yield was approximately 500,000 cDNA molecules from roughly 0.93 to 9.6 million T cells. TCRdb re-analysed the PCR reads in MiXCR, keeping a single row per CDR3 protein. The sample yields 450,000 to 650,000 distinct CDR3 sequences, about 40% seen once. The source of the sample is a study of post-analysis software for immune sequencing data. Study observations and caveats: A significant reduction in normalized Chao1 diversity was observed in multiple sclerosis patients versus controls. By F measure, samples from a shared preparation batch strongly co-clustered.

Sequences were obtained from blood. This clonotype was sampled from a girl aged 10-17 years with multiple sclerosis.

This CDR3 is CASSAGLAHNEQFF. In nucleotides, the CDR3 is TGCGCCAGCAGTGCGGGACTAGCCCACAATGAGCAGTTCTTC. The chain has TRBV5-1 and TRBJ2-1; 9 bases align to TRBD2. The CDR3 is 14 amino acids. Germline lookup yields CDR1 SGHRS and CDR2 YFSETQ. With 5 bases clipped from V and 5 bases from J, the junction kept 5 bases outside the gene matches.